This T cell receptor (beta chain) comes out of a study of shared clonotypes between healthy human individuals. V was cut by 0 bases and J by 3 bases, with 9 bases left in between. This CDR3 comprises 14 residues. Per the germline V gene, CDR1 is SGHDT and CDR2 is YYEEEE. Using immunoSEQ multiplex PCR, the repertoire was profiled, and TCRdb retains in-frame clones only, with some absent. The sample lists 2.3 million or so clones, 93% seen once, with about 0.37% in the top ten. Sequencing used naive CD4+ T cells from PBMCs. Documented subset: CD45RA+ positively selected. This TCR was sampled from a man aged 18 to 30 in good health. Some clones in this sample may be carry-over from other donors' samples. V gene TRBV5-6 combines with J gene TRBJ1-2, with D tentatively TRBD1 (5 bases). CDR3 amino acids: CASSLGGRDYGYTF. The CDR3 DNA reads as TGTGCCAGCAGCTTGGGTGGCAGGGACTATGGCTACACCTTC.